The rows below give T cell receptor beta chains drawn from one sample of a study of lung T cells in sarcoidosis with Löfgren's syndrome. TCRdb reprocessed the reads via MiXCR and lists one record per CDR3 protein. The sample has 2,500 or so distinct CDR3 sequences, approximately 20% seen once; the top ten hold 25% to 30%. The specimen was CD4+ T cells from bronchoalveolar lavage. Receptors originate from a human donor with sarcoidosis (Löfgren's syndrome or another form), or a control subject (not recorded which). CDR3s include the opening cysteine and the closing phenylalanine or tryptophan. D genes are given only for firm matches. Clone size appears in some rows only: once, few, many, or a class for an expanded clone.

clone_size j_call v_call d_call cdr3_nt cdr3_aa
medium-sized TRBJ1-1 TRBV5-1 TRBD1 TGCGCCAGCAGTGGGACAGCGAACACTGAAGCTTTCTTT CASSGTANTEAFF
medium-sized TRBJ2-1 TRBV12-3/TRBV12-4 TRBD1 TGTGCCAGCAGTCCCCACGGGACAGGGGGTGACAATGAGCAGTTCTTC CASSPHGTGGDNEQFF
medium-sized TRBJ1-2 TRBV18 . TGTGCCAGCTCACCAAGGAACGGTGGCTACACCTTC CASSPRNGGYTF
large TRBJ2-7 TRBV6-1 TRBD1 TGTGCCAGCAGCCGGGACAGAAGCTCCTACGAGCAGTACTTC CASSRDRSSYEQYF
large TRBJ2-3 TRBV20-1 . TGCAGTGCCGCCGGGACTCAGTCTAGCACAGATACGCAGTATTTT CSAAGTQSSTDTQYF
many TRBJ1-5 TRBV20-1 . TGCAGTGCTCGACCGGGACAAGTCAATCAGCCCCAGCATTTT CSARPGQVNQPQHF
many TRBJ2-2 TRBV2 . TGTGCCAGCAGGCAGCAAGCGAACACCGGGGAGCTGTTTTTT CASRQQANTGELFF
many TRBJ1-1 TRBV12-3/TRBV12-4 . TGTGCCAGCAGTTTCCGGTCTAGCGGAAACACTGAAGCTTTCTTT CASSFRSSGNTEAFF
medium-sized TRBJ2-5 TRBV7-9 . TGTGCCAGCGTGATGGGGGCGGGTGAGACCCAGTACTTC CASVMGAGETQYF
few TRBJ2-3 TRBV5-1 TRBD2 TGCGCCAGCAGCCGGGGGGGTAGCACAGATACGCAGTATTTT CASSRGGSTDTQYF
. TRBJ2-1 TRBV6-1 . TGTGCAGCAGTAATGACAGATAATGAGCAGTTCTTC CAAVMTDNEQFF
medium-sized TRBJ2-1 TRBV24-1 . TGTGCCACCAGTGATCATAAAGGCGGCAATGAGCAGTTCTTC CATSDHKGGNEQFF
. TRBJ2-7 TRBV9 . TGTGCCAGCAGTGTCCTGCCCTCGGGCGAGCAGTACTTC CASSVLPSGEQYF
medium-sized TRBJ1-6 TRBV19 TRBD1 TGTGCCAGCGGGGGGCAGGGGGCTACCCTCCTCCACTTT CASGGQGATLLHF
medium-sized TRBJ2-3 TRBV2 TRBD2 TGTGCCAGCAGTGAAAGGCGGGCGGGAGCAATAGATACGCAGTATTTT CASSERRAGAIDTQYF
large TRBJ1-1 TRBV7-2 . TGTGCCAGCAGCTCCCACGAGGGGACGGAAGCTTTCTTT CASSSHEGTEAFF
. TRBJ2-5 TRBV25-1 . TGTGCCAGCAGTGAATACGTGGGGGTGACCCAGTACTTC CASSEYVGVTQYF
medium-sized TRBJ2-3 TRBV5-4 TRBD2 TGTGCCAGCACTAGCGGCACTCCGGATACGCAGTATTTT CASTSGTPDTQYF
many TRBJ2-7 TRBV12-3/TRBV12-4 . TGTGCCAGCCGGTTTAGCGGCGGCAGCGCCGAGCAGTACTTC CASRFSGGSAEQYF
many TRBJ1-2 TRBV10-3 . TGTGCCATCAGTGAGTCGGCGGGATATGGCTACACCTTC CAISESAGYGYTF
medium-sized TRBJ2-7 TRBV7-8 TRBD2 TGTGCCAGCAGCACTAGACTAGCGGGAACCTACGAGCAGTACTTC CASSTRLAGTYEQYF
medium-sized TRBJ2-3 TRBV5-4 . TGTGCCAGCAGCGTGGGGCCCGTCACTAGCACAGATACGCAGTATTTT CASSVGPVTSTDTQYF
large TRBJ2-3 TRBV27 TRBD1 TGTGCCACCAAGGACTGGGACAGAGACACAGATACGCAGTATTTT CATKDWDRDTDTQYF
medium-sized TRBJ2-3 TRBV2 . TGTGCCAGCAGTGAAGAACGGGATACGCAATATTTT CASSEERDTQYF
once TRBJ2-1 TRBV27 TRBD2 TGTGCCAGCAGTCAACCTTTCAAGCGGGAGTCGGGTGAGCAGCTCTTC CASSQPFKRESGEQLF
medium-sized TRBJ1-6 TRBV6-1 . TGTGCCAGCAGTGAAGCTGTGGGACGAGATAATTCACCCCTCCACTTT CASSEAVGRDNSPLHF
medium-sized TRBJ2-5 TRBV10-3 . TGTGCCATCAGTGCGAGGACAGAAGAGACCCAGTACTTC CAISARTEETQYF
medium-sized TRBJ2-1 TRBV6-1 . TGTGCCAGCAGTGTAGTATATGAGCAGTTCTTC CASSVVYEQFF
medium-sized TRBJ1-3 TRBV11-2 . TGTGCCAGCAGCTTGACAGCGAGCTCTGGAAACACCATATATTTT CASSLTASSGNTIYF
medium-sized TRBJ2-3 TRBV9 TRBD1 TGTGCCAGCAGCGTCATGACAGGGGAAGATACGCAGTATTTT CASSVMTGEDTQYF
medium-sized TRBJ2-1 TRBV7-9 TRBD1 TGTGCTTCCGAGGGGGCAGCCAATGAGCAGTTCTTC CASEGAANEQFF
medium-sized TRBJ2-7 TRBV7-2 . TGTGCCAGCAGCTCGCCTGGGGAGCGTCGCTCCTACGAGCAGTACTTC CASSSPGERRSYEQYF
medium-sized TRBJ2-5 TRBV2 . TGTGCCAGCAGTGTACAGGAACGAGAGACCCAGTACTTC CASSVQERETQYF